One and the same sample provided the 30 T cell receptor beta chains below, sequenced in a study of CD8+CD57+ T cells in acquired aplastic anemia. Researchers used genomic DNA as the template to profile TCR beta VDJ and CDR3. TCRdb reprocessed the reads with MiXCR, giving one entry per CDR3 protein. In the table there are 150,000 to 200,000 distinct CDR3 sequences, approximately 40% of which are singletons. The sample was sorted CD4+, CD8+, or CD8+CD57+ T cells (not recorded which) from PBMCs. These receptors originate from a human donor in good health.

This chain uses TRBV25-1 with TRBJ1-1; D call uncertain. V lost 8 bases and J 1 base, leaving 8 bases between the germline ends. This CDR3 spans 12 amino acids. Germline CDR1 MGHDK, CDR2 SYGVNS. CDR3 residues: CASGPRNTEAFF. CDR3 DNA sequence: TGTGCCAGCGGTCCCAGGAACACTGAAGCTTTCTTT.

This clonotype occurred once. One junction end does not reproduce the germline sequence, and a read error may be involved. The rearrangement links TRBV10-3 to TRBJ2-7; D is unresolved. Germline values: CDR1 ENHRY, CDR2 SYGVKD. This CDR3 is 13 amino acids long. CDR3 nucleotides: TGTGCCAGCAGTGAGGTGACGCCGTACGAGCAGTACTTC. Translating gives CASSEVTPYEQYF.

This chain uses TRBV20-1 with TRBJ2-5, with 8 bases that match TRBD1. V trimming: 6 bases; J trimming: 1 base; junction bases outside the gene matches: 4. The CDR3 contains 13 residues. The V gene's germline CDR1 is DFQATT and CDR2 SNEGSKA (reference sequence). CDR3 in DNA: TGCAGTGCAGTACAGGGGGTCCAAGAGACCCAGTACTTC. Its translation: CSAVQGVQETQYF.

As for this clonotype: This may come from a read error, since a much larger clone is one base off. The chain has TRBV7-3 and TRBJ1-2, with 7 bases aligning to TRBD1. Germline V gene sequence: CDR1 SGHTA, CDR2 FQGTGA. The CDR3 extends over 15 amino acids. J lost 2 bases, V lost 6 bases, and 9 bases had no gene match. CDR3 residues: CASSLGQVANYGYTF. The CDR3 DNA is TGTGCCAGCAGTTTAGGACAGGTCGCGAACTATGGCTACACCTTC.

This chain uses TRBV2 with TRBJ2-7, with 8 bases aligning to TRBD2. The CDR3 totals 13 residues. The V segment lost 6 bases and the J segment 4 bases; nucleotides outside the gene matches: 5. Germline assignment: CDR1 SNHLY and CDR2 FYNNEI. CDR3 sequence reads: CASSGGDLYEQYF. The CDR3 region has the DNA TGTGCCAGCAGCGGGGGGGATCTGTACGAGCAGTACTTC.

In DNA form, the CDR3 reads TGCAGCGCCGGCAGGGATAGGGGTTCACCCCTCCACTTT. The encoded protein is CSAGRDRGSPLHF. The V call is TRBV29-1, the J call TRBJ1-6, with a weak D call TRBD1 (5 bases). The CDR3 spans 13 residues. The germline V gene encodes CDR1 SQVTM and CDR2 ANQGSEA. V lost 7 bases, J lost 9 bases, and 16 bases lay in between.

The CDR3 region is CATSQPGQGYEQYF. The CDR3, as DNA: TGTGCCACCAGCCAACCGGGACAGGGCTACGAGCAGTACTTC. This chain links TRBV15 with TRBJ2-7, with 9 bases identical to TRBD1. CDR1 LNHNV and CDR2 YYDKDF come from the germline V gene (reference sequence). J was trimmed by 3 bases and V by 5 bases; bases with no gene match: 5. This CDR3 comprises 14 residues.

This clonotype was seen repeatedly, ten times or more. The chain employs TRBV11-2 and TRBJ2-5, with TRBD1 matching over 7 bases. This CDR3 spans 15 amino acids. The V segment lost 5 bases and the J segment 2 bases; nucleotides outside the gene matches: 8. CDR1 and CDR2 (germline): SGHAT, FQNNGV. Here the CDR3 DNA reads TGTGCCAGCAGCCCCCGCCAACAGGGGCAAGAGACCCAGTACTTC. Translated, it gives CASSPRQQGQETQYF. The whole variable domain, filled in from reference TRBV11-2 and TRBJ2-5, reads EAGVAQSPRYKIIEKRQSVAFWCNPISGHATLYWYQQILGQGPKLLIQFQNNGVVDDSQLPKDRFSAERLKGVDSTLKIQPAKLEDSAVYLCASSPRQQGQETQYFGPGTRLLVL.

Comment on this clonotype: A junction boundary mismatches the germline segment, possibly from a read error. The V call is TRBV18, the J call TRBJ2-7; D is undetermined. Germline CDR1 is KGHSH and CDR2 is LQKENI. The CDR3 runs 11 residues. The CDR3 DNA follows: TGTGCCAGCTCATTGTCCTACGGGCAGTACTTC. This encodes CASSLSYGQYF.

The DNA of the CDR3 is TGTGCCAGCAGCGCGCGGACTAGCGGGGCTGTAGATACGCAGTATTTT. It translates to CASSARTSGAVDTQYF. This sequence joins TRBV25-1 and TRBJ2-3; 12 bases line up with TRBD2. Germline loops: CDR1 MGHDK, CDR2 SYGVNS. The CDR3 has 16 residues. V was pared by 6 bases and J by 5 bases, with 9 bases of the junction left unmatched.

The CDR3 sequence: CASRGDYNNEQFF. The CDR3 coding sequence is TGTGCCAGCAGGGGGGACTATAACAATGAGCAGTTCTTC. The V call is TRBV12-3 or TRBV12-4, the J call TRBJ2-1; TRBD2 matches 7 bases. This CDR3 is built from 13 residues. V lost 6 bases and J lost 5; bases outside the gene matches: 4.

This chain uses TRBV12-3 or TRBV12-4 with TRBJ1-6; D gene unclear. Deletions cut 1 base from V and 10 bases from J, with 11 bases between. The CDR3 totals 14 residues. Written as DNA, the CDR3 is TGTGCCAGCAGTTTAGAAGAGTCCTCGTCACCCCTCCACTTT. It codes for CASSLEESSSPLHF.

The V and J genes are TRBV24-1 and TRBJ2-1; 11 nucleotides line up with TRBD2. This CDR3 is built from 15 residues. Trimming removed 4 bases from V and 15 bases from J; junction bases left unmatched: 13. The germline CDR1 and CDR2 sequences are KGHDR and SFDVKD. The CDR3 sequence: CATSDPRLAGGLPFF. CDR3 sequence (DNA): TGTGCCACCAGTGACCCGAGGCTAGCGGGAGGACTTCCGTTCTTC.

This clonotype was recorded many times. The J gene is TRBJ2-1, the V gene TRBV4-1; D call uncertain. The CDR3 length is 14 residues. Trimming left V 7 bases short and J 8 bases short, with 18 bases between. The germline CDR1 and CDR2 sequences are MGHRA and YSYEKL. The CDR3: CASTPHLRIDEQFF. For the CDR3, the DNA is TGCGCCAGCACCCCGCACCTGAGGATCGATGAGCAGTTCTTC.

J is TRBJ2-2 and V is TRBV20-1, with 7 bases matching TRBD1. The CDR3 is 14 residues long. The junction had 3 bases not matched to a gene; V was cut back by 5 bases and J by 0 bases. Germline CDR1 and CDR2: DFQATT and SNEGSKA (reference sequence). The DNA for the CDR3 is TGCAGTGCTGCCGGGACAGCGAACACCGGGGAGCTGTTTTTT. Residues: CSAAGTANTGELFF.

This clonotype has a count of ten or more. The CDR3 coding sequence is TGTGCCAGCAGCTTGGAGGCTAGAGAAAAACTGTTTTTT. This gives the protein CASSLEAREKLFF. This rearrangement joins TRBV7-9 to TRBJ1-4; no definite D call. Germline V gene lookup returns CDR1 SEHNR and CDR2 FQNEAQ (reference sequence). The length of the CDR3 is 13 residues. The V and J ends lost 3 bases and 8 bases respectively, with 10 bases between them.

Worth noting for this clonotype: A much larger clone differs from this one at a single base, so this may be a read error. The chain joins TRBV9 to TRBJ1-4; the match to TRBD1 covers 7 bases. The CDR3 spans 15 residues. The V and J ends lost 3 bases and 2 bases, in that order; junction bases with no gene match: 4. Germline V CDR1 and CDR2: SGDLS, YYNGEE. In DNA, the CDR3 is TGTGCCAGCAGCGCCATGGGACAGACTAATGAAAAACTGTTTTTT. It codes for CASSAMGQTNEKLFF.

This sequence joins TRBV19 and TRBJ2-7, with a weak D call TRBD1 (6 bases). The J call may be wrong; the DNA end is better matched by TRBJ2-5. This CDR3 is 13 amino acids long. In germline, CDR1 is LNHDA, CDR2 SQIVND (reference sequence). The CDR3 nucleotides read TGTGCCAGTAGAACGGACAGTCAAGAGACCCAGTACTTC. Translating gives CASRTDSQETQYF.

J is TRBJ2-5 and V is TRBV7-8; D ambiguous. Germline V gives CDR1 SGHVS, CDR2 FQNEAQ. The CDR3 extends over 16 amino acids. V was trimmed by 0 bases and J by 4 bases, leaving 15 bases between them. CDR3 in DNA: TGTGCCAGCAGCTTAGCCTGGCTCCCGTCACGAGAGACCCAGTACTTC. Translated, it gives CASSLAWLPSRETQYF.

This clonotype was counted at least ten times. The chain is built from TRBV28 and TRBJ2-7; 7 bases line up with TRBD1. The CDR3 spans 13 residues. The germline CDR1 and CDR2 sequences are MDHEN and SYDVKM. Losses at the gene ends were 7 bases for V and 5 bases for J; bases not matched to a gene: 8. The CDR3 protein is CASTVNRGHEQYF. The CDR3 nucleotides are TGTGCCAGCACCGTCAACAGGGGCCACGAGCAGTACTTC.

The genes are TRBV7-2 and TRBJ2-3; D is ambiguous. The V end lost 7 bases, the J end lost 6 bases, and 14 bases lay between the germline ends. Germline CDR1 is SGHTA and CDR2 is FQGNSA. The CDR3 extends over 13 amino acids. The CDR3 is CASNLQSEDTQYF. CDR3 sequence (DNA): TGTGCCAGCAACCTTCAGTCCGAGGATACGCAGTATTTT.

Notes on this clonotype: Because it lacks the conserved phenylalanine or tryptophan at the end, this CDR3 is likely a read error. The chain joins TRBV13 to TRBJ2-7; D is possibly TRBD1 (8 bases). The germline V and J ends were trimmed by 5 bases and 9 bases, with 14 bases remaining between them. This CDR3 region has 12 residues. Per the germline V gene, CDR1 is PRHDT and CDR2 is FYEKMQ (reference sequence). CDR3 amino acids: CASSQNRGGQYS. The CDR3 DNA follows: TGTGCCAGCAGCCAAAACAGGGGGGGGCAGTACTCC.

The chain couples TRBV5-1 to TRBJ2-2, with TRBD2 as a possible D gene (5 bases). Between the trimmed V and J ends, which lost 2 bases and 6 bases, there was a span of 14 bases. This CDR3 contains 15 residues. The germline CDR1 and CDR2 sequences are SGHRS and YFSETQ. CDR3 residues: CASSFTGIGSGELFF. In nucleotides, the CDR3 is TGCGCCAGCAGCTTTACGGGGATTGGGTCCGGGGAGCTGTTTTTT.

This clonotype has more than one count but fewer than ten. This sequence joins TRBV4-1 and TRBJ2-7, with 7 bases aligning to TRBD1. This CDR3 is built from 16 residues. Trimming took 4 bases from V and 0 from J; bases not matched to a gene: 9. Germline V lookup: CDR1 MGHRA, CDR2 YSYEKL. CDR3 region: CASSLSVGDSSYEQYF. Written as DNA, the CDR3 is TGCGCCAGCAGCCTCTCCGTAGGGGACAGCTCCTACGAGCAGTACTTC.

V is TRBV11-2 and J is TRBJ1-1; TRBD1 might be the D (5 bases). Per germline, CDR1 SGHAT and CDR2 FQNNGV. The CDR3 has 13 residues. The germline V and J ends were trimmed by 1 base and 6 bases, with 9 bases remaining between them. DNA of the CDR3: TGTGCCAGCAGCTTAGGGGGGGAATCTGAAGCTTTCTTT. This encodes CASSLGGESEAFF.

The chain employs TRBV7-2 and TRBJ2-7, with D uncertain. CDR3 length: 13 residues. Germline CDR1 SGHTA, CDR2 FQGNSA. Trimming took off 5 bases at V and 0 bases at J, with 8 bases between the two ends. The CDR3 sequence: CASSAEISYEQYF. CDR3 DNA: TGTGCCAGCAGCGCCGAGATCTCCTACGAGCAGTACTTC. Full variable domain (remainder filled in from reference TRBV7-2 and TRBJ2-7): GAGVSQSPSNKVTEKGKDVELRCDPISGHTALYWYRQSLGQGLEFLIYFQGNSAPDKSGLPSDRFSAERTGGSVSTLTIQRTQQEDSAVYLCASSAEISYEQYFGPGTRLTVT.

In this sample, this clonotype turned up many times. The chain has TRBV7-2 and TRBJ1-5; 7 bases line up with TRBD1. Trimming removed 1 base from V and 0 bases from J; junction bases left unmatched: 6. The CDR3 is 17 amino acids. The germline V gene encodes CDR1 SGHTA and CDR2 FQGNSA. The CDR3 bases are TGTGCCAGCAGCTTAGTCGGGACAGCATATAGCAATCAGCCCCAGCATTTT. Its translation: CASSLVGTAYSNQPQHF.

This clonotype was counted ten times or more. The chain is built from TRBV7-3 and TRBJ1-5; D call uncertain. This CDR3 is built from 14 residues. Germline-derived CDR1 and CDR2 are SGHTA and FQGTGA. V lost 1 base, J lost 1 base, and 5 bases lay in between. CDR3 loop: CASSLSSSNQPQHF. In DNA, the CDR3 is TGTGCCAGCAGCTTAAGCAGCAGCAATCAGCCCCAGCATTTT.

The CDR3 reads CASSDPGGVEPQHF. The CDR3 nucleotides are TGTGCCAGCAGCGACCCAGGGGGAGTGGAGCCCCAGCATTTT. The chain employs TRBV28 and TRBJ1-5; TRBD1 matches at 7 bases. The germline gives CDR1 MDHEN, CDR2 SYDVKM. Losses at the gene ends were 6 bases for V and 8 bases for J; bases not matched to a gene: 10. CDR3 length equals 14 residues.

This clonotype was recorded a few times. This chain uses TRBV7-8 with TRBJ2-5, with D perhaps TRBD2 (5 bases). The CDR3 extends over 16 amino acids. Germline V gene lookup returns CDR1 SGHVS and CDR2 FQNEAQ. The V end was cut by 4 bases, the J end by 4 bases, with 19 bases between. CDR3 in amino acids: CASSYSEGSYAETQYF. As DNA, the CDR3 is TGTGCCAGCAGCTACAGCGAGGGTAGCTATGCAGAGACCCAGTACTTC.